This T cell receptor (beta chain) was sequenced during a study of blood T cell repertoires in COVID-19. Study as a whole: The origin of the acute and convalescent COVID-19 samples was the United States, Italy and Spain. PBMCs, B-cell-depleted T cells, or T cells provided the cDNA or gDNA that made up the material.

CDR1 and CDR2 from the germline V gene are SGHNT and YYREEE (reference sequence). V was shortened by 2 bases and J by 8 bases, with 11 bases between the two germline ends. The CDR3 loop spans 13 amino acids. Under the authors' procedure: Reference gene primer amplification yielded estimated nucleated cell counts. Produced via immunoSEQ multiplex PCR; TCRdb's table is partial and in-frame only. The V and J calls and clone size were taken over from that table, and D and trimming were inferred from the DNA. The sample lists 24,000 or so clones, roughly 91% occurring once. The chain uses TRBV5-4 and TRBJ2-1; weak D call: TRBD1 (6 bases). This TCR derives from a human donor in a cohort sampled during active COVID-19. The donor label of this sample is uncertain. Sequenced input: peripheral blood. The CDR3 loop reads CASSFQGHYEQFF. CDR3 bases: TGTGCCAGCAGCTTTCAGGGGCATTATGAGCAGTTCTTC.